The entry below describes one T cell receptor (beta chain). The sample belongs to a study of blood T cell repertoires in COVID-19. Study in general: COVID-19 samples, acute and convalescent, were from the United States, Italy and Spain. Sample material is recorded as cDNA or gDNA derived from T cells, B-cell-depleted T cells, or PBMCs.

Per the study methods: Amplification with reference gene primers provided the estimates of nucleated cell counts. Data came from immunoSEQ multiplex PCR; TCRdb stores just in-frame clones and leaves some out. From that table come the V and J calls and clone size; the DNA was used to work out D and trimming. The sample holds more than 75,000 clones, approximately 79% seen once. The CDR3 has 15 residues. V gave up 7 bases and J gave up 7 bases; unmatched junction bases: 12. CDR1 is LNHDA and CDR2 is SQIVND in the germline V gene (reference sequence). The TCR was taken from a woman of 80 years or more with active or convalescent COVID-19. The rearrangement uses TRBV19 and TRBJ1-5; 8 nucleotides match TRBD1. The sequenced sample was peripheral blood. DNA of the CDR3: TGTGCCAGTACCAACACCAGGGGGCTGGGGCAGCCCCAGCATTTT. Amino acids: CASTNTRGLGQPQHF.